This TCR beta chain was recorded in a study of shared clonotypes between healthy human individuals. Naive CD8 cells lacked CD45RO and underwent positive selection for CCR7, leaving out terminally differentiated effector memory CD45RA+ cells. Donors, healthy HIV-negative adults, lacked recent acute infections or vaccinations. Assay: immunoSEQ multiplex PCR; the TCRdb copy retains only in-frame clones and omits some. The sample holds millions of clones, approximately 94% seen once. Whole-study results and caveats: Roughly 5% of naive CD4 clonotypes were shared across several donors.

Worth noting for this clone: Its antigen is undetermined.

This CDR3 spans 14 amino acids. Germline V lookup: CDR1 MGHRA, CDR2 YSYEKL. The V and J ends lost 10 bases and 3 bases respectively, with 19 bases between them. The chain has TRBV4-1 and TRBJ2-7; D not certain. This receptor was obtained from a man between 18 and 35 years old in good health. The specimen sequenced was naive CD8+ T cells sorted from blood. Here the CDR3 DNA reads TGCGCCAACAAAGAGCAGAAAGAAGACTACGAGCAGTACTTC. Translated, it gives CANKEQKEDYEQYF.